This T cell receptor (beta chain) was identified during a study of post-analysis software for immune sequencing data. The wider study: Relapsing-remitting, secondary progressive and progressive-relapsing multiple sclerosis were all included among the disease courses.

Unique molecular identifiers had been added to the TCR beta cDNA libraries. A single record per CDR3 protein comes from TCRdb applying MiXCR to the PCR reads. The sample records over 150,000 distinct CDR3 sequences, 30% being singletons. Points from the study as a whole: In multiple sclerosis, normalized Chao1 diversity was significantly below that of controls. Comparison of patients with controls showed a handful of TRBV segments more frequent in patients, TRBV5-6, TRBV5-1 and TRBV20-1 among them.

V lost 6 bases to trimming and J lost 3 bases; unmatched junction nucleotides: 6. The CDR3 sequence is 17 residues long. The V gene's germline CDR1 is ENHRY and CDR2 SYGVKD. This clonotype occurred a few times. Its target is unknown. The sequenced material came from blood. This TCR derives from a girl under 18 with multiple sclerosis. The chain recombines TRBV10-3 with TRBJ2-2; 14 bases fit TRBD2. CDR3: CAISPGLAGVYTGELFF. In nucleotides, the CDR3 is TGTGCCATCAGCCCGGGACTAGCGGGAGTATACACCGGGGAGCTGTTTTTT.